The T cell receptor (beta chain) under discussion was sequenced for a study of blood T cell repertoires in COVID-19. Study details: The United States, Italy and Spain provided the acute and convalescent COVID-19 samples. PBMCs, B-cell-depleted T cells, or T cells provided the cDNA or gDNA that made up the material.

This clone was detected only a few times. There are 14 residues in the CDR3. Germline-derived CDR1 and CDR2 are LGHNT and FRNRAP. V shed 3 bases and J shed 5 bases, with 13 bases lying between them. Per the original data handling: Reference gene primer amplification gave nucleated cell count estimates. Data came from immunoSEQ multiplex PCR; TCRdb stores just in-frame clones and leaves some out. D and trimming were read from the DNA, whereas the V and J calls and clone size are those reported in that table. The table records approximately 210,000 clones, roughly four fifths of them present only once. This receptor was obtained from a woman in her forties or fifties with active or convalescent COVID-19. V gene TRBV12-5 combines with J gene TRBJ2-5; D may be TRBD2 (6 bases). Sequences were obtained from peripheral blood. DNA for the CDR3: TGTGCTAGTGGTTTAGAGCGGGCACAGGAGACCCAGTACTTC. Its protein product is CASGLERAQETQYF. The full variable domain, its missing parts supplied by reference TRBV12-5 and TRBJ2-5, is DARVTQTPRHKVTEMGQEVTMRCQPILGHNTVFWYRQTMMQGLELLAYFRNRAPLDDSGMPKDRFSAEMPDATLATLKIQPSEPRDSAVYFCASGLERAQETQYFGPGTRLLVL.